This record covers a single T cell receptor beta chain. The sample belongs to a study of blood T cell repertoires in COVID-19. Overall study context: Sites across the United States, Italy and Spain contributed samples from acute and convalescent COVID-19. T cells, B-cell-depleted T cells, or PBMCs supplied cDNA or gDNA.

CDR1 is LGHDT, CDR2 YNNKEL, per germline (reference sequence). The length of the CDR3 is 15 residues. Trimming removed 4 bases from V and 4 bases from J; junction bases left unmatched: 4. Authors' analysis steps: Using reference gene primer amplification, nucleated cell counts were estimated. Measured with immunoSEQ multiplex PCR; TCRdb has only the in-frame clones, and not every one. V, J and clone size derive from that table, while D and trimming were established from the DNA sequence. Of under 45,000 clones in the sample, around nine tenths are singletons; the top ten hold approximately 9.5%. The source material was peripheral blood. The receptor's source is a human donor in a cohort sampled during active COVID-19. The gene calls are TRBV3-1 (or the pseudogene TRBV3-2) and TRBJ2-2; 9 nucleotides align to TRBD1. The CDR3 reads CASSLPGQGTGELFF. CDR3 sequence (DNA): TGTGCCAGCAGCCTACCGGGACAGGGCACCGGGGAGCTGTTTTTT.